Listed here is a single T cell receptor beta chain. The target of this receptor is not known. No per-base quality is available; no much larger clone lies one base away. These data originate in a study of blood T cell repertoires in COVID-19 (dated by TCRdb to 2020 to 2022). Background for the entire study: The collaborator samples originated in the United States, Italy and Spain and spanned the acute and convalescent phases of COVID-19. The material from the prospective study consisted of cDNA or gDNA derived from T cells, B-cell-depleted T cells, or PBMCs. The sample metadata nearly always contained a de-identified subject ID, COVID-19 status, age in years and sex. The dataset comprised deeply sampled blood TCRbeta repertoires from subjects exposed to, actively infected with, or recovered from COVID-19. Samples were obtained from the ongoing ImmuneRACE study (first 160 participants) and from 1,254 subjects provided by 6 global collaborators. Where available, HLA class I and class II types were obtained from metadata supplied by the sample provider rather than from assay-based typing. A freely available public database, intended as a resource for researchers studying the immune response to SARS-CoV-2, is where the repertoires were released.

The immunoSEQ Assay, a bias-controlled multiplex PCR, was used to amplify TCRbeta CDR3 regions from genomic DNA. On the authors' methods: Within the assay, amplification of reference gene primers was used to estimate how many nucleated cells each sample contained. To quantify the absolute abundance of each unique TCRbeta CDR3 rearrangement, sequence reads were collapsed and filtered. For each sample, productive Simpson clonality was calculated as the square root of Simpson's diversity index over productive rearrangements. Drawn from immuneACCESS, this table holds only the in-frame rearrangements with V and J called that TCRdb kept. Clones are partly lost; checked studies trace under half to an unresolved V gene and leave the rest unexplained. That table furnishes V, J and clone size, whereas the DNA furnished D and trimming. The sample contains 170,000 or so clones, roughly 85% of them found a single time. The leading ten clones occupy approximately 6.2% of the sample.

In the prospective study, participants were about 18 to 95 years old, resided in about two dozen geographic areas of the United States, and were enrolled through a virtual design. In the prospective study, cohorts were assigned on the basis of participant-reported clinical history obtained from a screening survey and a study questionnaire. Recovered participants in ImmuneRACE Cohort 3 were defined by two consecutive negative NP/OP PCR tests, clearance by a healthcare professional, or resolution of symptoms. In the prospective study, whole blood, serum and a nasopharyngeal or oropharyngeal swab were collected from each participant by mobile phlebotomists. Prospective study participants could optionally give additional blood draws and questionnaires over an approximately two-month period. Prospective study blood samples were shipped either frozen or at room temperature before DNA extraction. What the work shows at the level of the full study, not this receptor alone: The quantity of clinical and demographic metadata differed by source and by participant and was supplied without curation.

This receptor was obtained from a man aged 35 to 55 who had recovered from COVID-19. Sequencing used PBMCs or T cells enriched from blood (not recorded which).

The CDR3 loop reads CASSRLPPGRDTGELFF. The bases read TGTGCCAGCAGCCGACTCCCCCCAGGGAGGGACACCGGGGAGCTGTTTTTT. Recombination joined TRBV11-3 with TRBJ2-2, and 7 bases in between align with TRBD2. From the cysteine through the phenylalanine, the CDR3 covers 17 amino acids. CDR3 DNA is the only sequence kept; it has 51 bases, read in frame from the first base. The germline V gene supplies CDR1 SGHNT and CDR2 YENEEA. V loses 5 bases at its end and J loses 3 bases; junction bases beyond the gene matches: 12.